This TCR beta chain came from a study of shared clonotypes between healthy human individuals. This CDR3 is 15 amino acids long. CDR1 SGHTA and CDR2 FQGNSA come from the germline V gene. Trimming took off 5 bases at V and 1 base at J, with 12 bases between the two ends. Sequencing used immunoSEQ multiplex PCR; TCRdb keeps in-frame clones, though not all of them. The sample carries about 520,000 clones, around 73% recorded once. The rearrangement links TRBV7-2 to TRBJ1-3; maybe TRBD1 (5 bases). The sample was PBMCs. This TCR was recovered from a middle-aged woman in good health. Some clones in this sample may be carry-over from other donors' samples. The CDR3 DNA is TGTGCCAGCAGCCGAGACAGTTGGTCTGGAAACACCATATATTTT. It translates to CASSRDSWSGNTIYF.